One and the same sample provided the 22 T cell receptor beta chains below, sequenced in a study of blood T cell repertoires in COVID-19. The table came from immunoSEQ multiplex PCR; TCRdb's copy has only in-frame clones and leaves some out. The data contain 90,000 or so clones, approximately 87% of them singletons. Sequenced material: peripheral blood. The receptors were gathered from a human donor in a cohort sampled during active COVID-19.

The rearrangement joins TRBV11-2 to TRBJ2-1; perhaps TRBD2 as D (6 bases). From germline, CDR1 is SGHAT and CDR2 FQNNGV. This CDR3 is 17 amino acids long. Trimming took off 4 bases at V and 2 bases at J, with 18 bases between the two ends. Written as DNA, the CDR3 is TGTGCCAGCAGCTCCCCGCGGGGACTTTCGACCTACAATGAGCAGTTCTTC. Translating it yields CASSSPRGLSTYNEQFF.

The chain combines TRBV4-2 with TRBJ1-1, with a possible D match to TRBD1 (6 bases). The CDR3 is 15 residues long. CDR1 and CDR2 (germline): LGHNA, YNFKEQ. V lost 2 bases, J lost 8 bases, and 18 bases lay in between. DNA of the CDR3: TGTGCCAGCAGCCAACAGCCAGTGGGACAAGAGGAAGCTTTCTTT. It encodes CASSQQPVGQEEAFF.

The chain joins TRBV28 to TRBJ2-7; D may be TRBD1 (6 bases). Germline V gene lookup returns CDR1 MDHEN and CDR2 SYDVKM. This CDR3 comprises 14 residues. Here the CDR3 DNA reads TGTGCGATCGCAGGGGTCCCGGGGACCTACGAGCAGTACTTC. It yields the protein CAIAGVPGTYEQYF.

DNA for the CDR3: TGTGCCAGTAACAATGACAGGGGGATCTATGGCTACACCTTC. This translates into CASNNDRGIYGYTF. The J gene is TRBJ1-2, the V gene TRBV19, with TRBD1 identical over 9 bases. The CDR3 runs to 14 residues. Looked up from germline, CDR1 is LNHDA and CDR2 is SQIVND (reference sequence). The ends lost 7 bases at V and 4 bases at J; junction bases unmatched: 7.

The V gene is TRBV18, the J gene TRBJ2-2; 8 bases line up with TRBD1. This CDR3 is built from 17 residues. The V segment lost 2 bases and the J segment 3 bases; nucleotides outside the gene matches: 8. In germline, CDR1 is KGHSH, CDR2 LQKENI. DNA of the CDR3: TGTGCCAGCTCACCATTTTCCAGGGGGCAGGACACCGGGGAGCTGTTTTTT. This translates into CASSPFSRGQDTGELFF.

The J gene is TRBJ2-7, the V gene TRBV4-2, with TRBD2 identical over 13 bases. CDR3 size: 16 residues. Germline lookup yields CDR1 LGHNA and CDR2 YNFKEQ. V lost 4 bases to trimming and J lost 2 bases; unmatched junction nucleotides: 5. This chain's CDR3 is CASSPSGTSGTYEQYF. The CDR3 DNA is TGTGCCAGCAGCCCCAGCGGGACTAGCGGGACCTACGAGCAGTACTTC.

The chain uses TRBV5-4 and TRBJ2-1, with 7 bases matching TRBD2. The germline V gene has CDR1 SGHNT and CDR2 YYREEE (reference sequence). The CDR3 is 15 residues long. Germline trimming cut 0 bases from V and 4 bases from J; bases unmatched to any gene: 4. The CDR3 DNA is TGTGCCAGCAGCTTGGGTGGGGGGGAATACAATGAGCAGTTCTTC. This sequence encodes CASSLGGGEYNEQFF.

The CDR3 nucleotides are TGTGCCAGTAGTCAGTCCGGGGGGACGGCTTTCTTT. Encoded protein: CASSQSGGTAFF. The chain joins TRBV19 to TRBJ1-1; maybe TRBD1 (5 bases). The length of the CDR3 is 12 residues. Germline CDR1 LNHDA, CDR2 SQIVND (reference sequence). Deletions cut 5 bases from V and 11 bases from J, with 15 bases between.

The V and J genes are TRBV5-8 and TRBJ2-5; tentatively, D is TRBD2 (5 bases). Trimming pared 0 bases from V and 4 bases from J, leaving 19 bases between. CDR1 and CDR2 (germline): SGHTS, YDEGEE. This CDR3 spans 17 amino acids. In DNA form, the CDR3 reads TGTGCCAGCAGCTTGGCCGGGGTAGCTCCTTTCGGAGAGACCCAGTACTTC. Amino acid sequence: CASSLAGVAPFGETQYF.

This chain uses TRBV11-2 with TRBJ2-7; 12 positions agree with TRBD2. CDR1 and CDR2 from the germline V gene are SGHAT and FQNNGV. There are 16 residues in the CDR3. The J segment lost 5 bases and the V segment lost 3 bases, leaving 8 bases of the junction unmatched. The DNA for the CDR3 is TGTGCCAGCAGCTTCTATAGACTAGCGGGAGAGGACGAGCAGTACTTC. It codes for CASSFYRLAGEDEQYF.

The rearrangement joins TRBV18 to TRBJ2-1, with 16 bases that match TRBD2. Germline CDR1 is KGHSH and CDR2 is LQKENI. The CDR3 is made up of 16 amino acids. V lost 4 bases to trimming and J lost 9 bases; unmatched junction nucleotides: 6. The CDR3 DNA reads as TGTGCCAGCTCACTTCCCGGGACTAGCGGGAGGGGTGAGCAGTTCTTC. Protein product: CASSLPGTSGRGEQFF.

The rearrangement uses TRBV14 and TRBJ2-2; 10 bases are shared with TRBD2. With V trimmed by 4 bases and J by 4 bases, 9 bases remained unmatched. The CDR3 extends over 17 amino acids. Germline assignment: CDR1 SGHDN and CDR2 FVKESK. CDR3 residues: CASSLLAGALGTGELFF. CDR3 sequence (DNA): TGTGCCAGCAGCCTGCTAGCGGGAGCACTCGGCACCGGGGAGCTGTTTTTT.

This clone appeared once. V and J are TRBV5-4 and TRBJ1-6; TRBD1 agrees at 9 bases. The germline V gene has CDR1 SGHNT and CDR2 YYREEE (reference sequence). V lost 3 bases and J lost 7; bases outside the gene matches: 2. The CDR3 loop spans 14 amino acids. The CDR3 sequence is CASSSTGGNSPLHF. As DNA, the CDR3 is TGTGCCAGCAGCTCGACAGGGGGGAATTCACCCCTCCACTTT.

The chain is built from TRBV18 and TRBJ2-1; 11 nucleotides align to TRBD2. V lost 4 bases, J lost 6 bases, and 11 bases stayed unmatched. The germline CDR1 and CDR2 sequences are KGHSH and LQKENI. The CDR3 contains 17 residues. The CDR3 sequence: CASSLGTGLAGGNEQFF. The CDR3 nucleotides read TGTGCCAGCTCACTTGGCACCGGACTAGCGGGTGGCAATGAGCAGTTCTTC.

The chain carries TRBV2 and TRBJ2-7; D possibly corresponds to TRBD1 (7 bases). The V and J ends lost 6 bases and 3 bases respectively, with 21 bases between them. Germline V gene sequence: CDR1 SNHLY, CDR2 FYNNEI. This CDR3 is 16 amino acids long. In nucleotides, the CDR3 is TGTGCCAGCAGCCAAGGGGGGACAGCTATAATCTACGAGCAGTACTTC. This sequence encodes CASSQGGTAIIYEQYF.

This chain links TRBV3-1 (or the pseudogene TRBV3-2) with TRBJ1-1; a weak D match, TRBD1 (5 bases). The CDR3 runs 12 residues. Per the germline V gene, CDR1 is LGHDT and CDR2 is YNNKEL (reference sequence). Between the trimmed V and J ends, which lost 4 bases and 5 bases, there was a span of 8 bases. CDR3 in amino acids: CASSPGRTEAFF. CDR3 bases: TGTGCCAGCAGCCCAGGGCGGACTGAAGCTTTCTTT.

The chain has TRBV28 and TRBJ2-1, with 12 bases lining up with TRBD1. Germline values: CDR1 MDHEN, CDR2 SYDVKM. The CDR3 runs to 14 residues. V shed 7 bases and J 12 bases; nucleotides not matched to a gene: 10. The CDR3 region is CASTLGTGGLPQFF. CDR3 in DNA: TGTGCCAGCACCCTCGGGACAGGGGGCCTCCCGCAGTTCTTC.

The CDR3 spells CASSFRPGTSLLGGNEQFF. CDR3 bases: TGTGCCAGCAGCTTCAGACCCGGGACTAGCCTCCTGGGTGGGAATGAGCAGTTCTTC. The genes are TRBV5-4 and TRBJ2-1; 9 nucleotides align to TRBD2. The germline CDR1 and CDR2 sequences are SGHNT and YYREEE (reference sequence). This CDR3 comprises 19 residues. V shed 2 bases, J shed 7 bases, and the junction held 19 bases outside the gene matches.

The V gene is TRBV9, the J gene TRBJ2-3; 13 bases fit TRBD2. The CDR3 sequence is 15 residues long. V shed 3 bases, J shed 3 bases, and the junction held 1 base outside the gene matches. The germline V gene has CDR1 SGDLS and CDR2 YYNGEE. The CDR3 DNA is TGTGCCAGCAGCGGGACTAGCGGGAGTACAGATACGCAGTATTTT. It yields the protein CASSGTSGSTDTQYF.

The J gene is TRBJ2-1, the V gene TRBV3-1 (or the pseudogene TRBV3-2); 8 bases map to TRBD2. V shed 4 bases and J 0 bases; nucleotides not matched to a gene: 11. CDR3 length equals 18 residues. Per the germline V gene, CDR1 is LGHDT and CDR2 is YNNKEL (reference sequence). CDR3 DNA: TGTGCCAGCAGCCCCCCAGCGGGGGAGGGAAGCTCCTACAATGAGCAGTTCTTC. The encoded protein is CASSPPAGEGSSYNEQFF.

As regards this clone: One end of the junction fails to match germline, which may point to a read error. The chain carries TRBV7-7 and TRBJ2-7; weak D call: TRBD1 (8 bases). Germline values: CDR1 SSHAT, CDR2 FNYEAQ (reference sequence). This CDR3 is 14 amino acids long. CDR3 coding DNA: TGTGCTAGCAGCCCACAGGGGGGGTCCTACGAGCAGTACTTC. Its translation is CASSPQGGSYEQYF.

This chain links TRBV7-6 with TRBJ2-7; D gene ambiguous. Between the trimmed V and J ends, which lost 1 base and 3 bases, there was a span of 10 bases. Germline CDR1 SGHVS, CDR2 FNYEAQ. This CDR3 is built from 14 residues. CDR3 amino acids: CASSLGGIIYEQYF. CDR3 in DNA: TGTGCCAGCAGCTTAGGAGGAATCATCTACGAGCAGTACTTC.